Sequencing of this T cell receptor (beta chain) was carried out in a study of CD8 T cells in ankylosing spondylitis. Study observations and caveats: A CD8+ phenotype characterized the disease-linked clones, which were relatively rare in peripheral blood. Disease-associated clones were reportedly significantly overrepresented in matched ankylosing spondylitis synovial fluid. Existing reports had already noted some motif variants in reactive arthritis synovial fluid and blood. Roughly eight highly homologous variants made up a TCR beta motif, and this motif appeared characteristic of ankylosing spondylitis blood.

On this clonotype: As yet, its antigen is unknown.

Per the germline V gene, CDR1 is GTSNPN and CDR2 is SVGIG (reference sequence). This CDR3 region has 11 residues. Trimming pared 0 bases from V and 12 bases from J, leaving 11 bases between. Quantitative 5'-RACE was performed with molecular barcodes, and it yielded the TCR beta libraries. A single record per CDR3 protein comes from TCRdb applying MiXCR to the 5' RACE reads. The sample includes about 390,000 distinct CDR3 sequences, about 20% seen only once; the top ten take approximately 15%. Sequenced input: blood, either unsorted or a sorted T cell fraction (not recorded which). The clonotype was recovered from a male donor with ankylosing spondylitis. The chain joins TRBV30 to TRBJ1-2; weak D call: TRBD1 (5 bases). CDR3: CAWSVLQGHTF. The CDR3 nucleotides are TGTGCCTGGAGTGTACTCCAGGGCCACACCTTC.